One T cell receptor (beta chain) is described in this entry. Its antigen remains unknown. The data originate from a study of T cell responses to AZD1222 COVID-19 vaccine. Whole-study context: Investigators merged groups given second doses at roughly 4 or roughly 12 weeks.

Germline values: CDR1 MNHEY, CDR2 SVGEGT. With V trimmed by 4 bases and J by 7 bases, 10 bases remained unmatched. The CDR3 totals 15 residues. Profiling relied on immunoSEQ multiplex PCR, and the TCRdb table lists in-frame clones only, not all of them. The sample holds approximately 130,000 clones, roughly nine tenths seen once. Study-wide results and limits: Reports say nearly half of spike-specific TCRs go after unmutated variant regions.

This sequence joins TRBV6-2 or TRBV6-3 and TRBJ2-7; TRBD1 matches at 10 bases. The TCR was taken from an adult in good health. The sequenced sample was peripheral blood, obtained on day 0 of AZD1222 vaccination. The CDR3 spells CASSSRDRGIGEQYF. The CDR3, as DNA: TGTGCCAGCAGTTCCCGGGACAGGGGTATCGGAGAGCAGTACTTC.